Listed below are T cell receptor beta chains from one sample, sequenced in a study of molecular identifiers for immune sequencing clone quantification. MiXCR, applied by TCRdb to the PCR reads, yields one record per CDR3 protein. This sample carries some 650,000 distinct CDR3 sequences, less than 20% of them seen once, and the ten largest clones take roughly 0.9%. Sequencing was done on a sample of naive CD8+ T cells from blood, with Jurkat cell RNA spiked in. These receptors all stem from a human donor in good health. Some libraries in this study had Jurkat cell RNA spiked in. The CDR3 runs from the conserved cysteine through the conserved F or W. A D gene is named only where the DNA matches it firmly. Clone size appears in some rows only: once, few, many, or a class for an expanded clone.

>many|TRBD1|TRBJ2-7|TRBV9
CASSPGTALLYEQYF
TGTGCCAGCAGCCCAGGGACAGCACTACTATACGAGCAGTACTTC
>few|.|TRBJ1-1|TRBV5-6
CASSLFGQAFF
TGTGCCAGCAGCTTGTTTGGGCAAGCTTTCTTT
>many|.|TRBJ2-6|TRBV7-9
CASSNNTGANVLTF
TGTGCCAGCAGCAATAATACCGGGGCCAACGTCCTGACTTTC
>few|TRBD1|TRBJ2-5|TRBV12-3/TRBV12-4
CASRHGQAKETQYF
TGTGCCAGCAGACATGGACAGGCAAAAGAGACCCAGTACTTC
>many|.|TRBJ1-1|TRBV10-2
CASSEHKEAFF
TGCGCCAGCAGTGAACATAAAGAAGCTTTCTTT
>many|TRBD2|TRBJ2-6|TRBV9
CASSWEGGTFSGANVLTF
TGTGCCAGCAGCTGGGAGGGTGGCACCTTCTCTGGGGCCAACGTCCTGACTTTC
>many|.|TRBJ1-5|TRBV15
CATSRVRGETQPQHF
TGTGCCACCAGCAGAGTGAGGGGGGAGACTCAGCCCCAGCATTTT
>many|TRBD1|TRBJ2-5|TRBV4-3
CASSQRDRSQETQYF
TGCGCCAGCAGCCAGAGGGACAGATCACAAGAGACCCAGTACTTC
>few|.|TRBJ1-1|TRBV3-1
CASSPYDGGTEAFF
TGTGCCAGCAGCCCATACGACGGGGGCACTGAAGCTTTCTTT
>many|TRBD2|TRBJ2-2|TRBV29-1
CSVGAGTSGSLGGELFF
TGCAGCGTTGGGGCCGGGACTAGCGGGAGCTTGGGCGGGGAGCTGTTTTTT
>many|.|TRBJ1-1|TRBV9
CASSVDVGTEAFF
TGTGCCAGCAGCGTAGATGTCGGGACTGAAGCTTTCTTT
>many|TRBD2|TRBJ2-7|TRBV7-9
CASSLEVGRGFDEQYF
TGTGCCAGCAGCTTAGAAGTCGGGCGGGGGTTCGACGAGCAGTACTTC
>few|.|TRBJ2-7|TRBV20-1
CSARGDGTYEQYF
TGCAGTGCTAGAGGGGACGGTACCTACGAGCAGTACTTC
>many|TRBD1|TRBJ1-1|TRBV29-1
CSVTTGVNTEAFF
TGCAGCGTCACGACAGGGGTGAACACTGAAGCTTTCTTT
>many|.|TRBJ2-5|TRBV4-3
CASSQDRSWPKETQYF
TGCGCCAGCAGCCAAGATCGGTCTTGGCCCAAGGAGACCCAGTACTTC
>many|.|TRBJ2-3|TRBV29-1
CSVAGLRSTDTQYF
TGCAGCGTTGCTGGGCTGCGTAGCACAGATACGCAGTATTTT
>many|.|TRBJ1-1|TRBV5-1
CASSSQREPEAFF
TGCGCCAGCAGCTCCCAGAGGGAACCTGAAGCTTTCTTT
>.|.|TRBJ1-1|TRBV6-6
CASSYFVSADEAFF
TGTGCCAGCAGTTATTTTGTCAGCGCCGATGAAGCTTTCTTT
>many|.|TRBJ2-6|TRBV7-6
CASSSGLLSGANVLTF
TGTGCCAGCAGCTCCGGCCTTCTCTCTGGGGCCAACGTCCTGACTTTC
>few|.|TRBJ1-5|TRBV19
CASSTTGHQPQHF
TGTGCCAGTAGTACGACAGGTCACCAGCCCCAGCATTTT
>many|.|TRBJ1-1|TRBV20-1
CSARAGMNTEAFF
TGCAGTGCTAGGGCAGGGATGAACACTGAAGCTTTCTTT
>many|TRBD1|TRBJ1-5|TRBV4-1
CASSQGGQGGQPQHF
TGCGCCAGCAGCCAAGGTGGACAGGGCGGCCAGCCCCAGCATTTT
>many|TRBD2|TRBJ2-3|TRBV6-2/TRBV6-3
CASSYPLAGLDTQYF
TGTGCCAGCAGTTACCCGCTAGCGGGGTTAGATACGCAGTATTTT
>many|.|TRBJ2-7|TRBV4-3
CASSQDKRGTAYEQYF
TGCGCCAGCAGCCAAGATAAGCGAGGGACCGCCTACGAGCAGTACTTC
>few|TRBD2|TRBJ2-7|TRBV13
CASSPRGSGGSYEQYF
TGTGCCAGCAGCCCCCGAGGTAGCGGGGGTTCCTACGAGCAGTACTTC
>.|TRBD2|TRBJ2-7|TRBV10-3
CAIRGGTSGTYSYEQYF
TGTGCCATCAGGGGAGGGACTAGCGGGACCTACTCCTACGAGCAGTACTTC
>once|TRBD2|TRBJ2-3|TRBV6-6
CASSFEAGASTDTQYF
TGTGCCAGCAGTTTCGAAGCGGGGGCCAGCACAGATACGCAGTATTTT
>few|TRBD1|TRBJ2-7|TRBV28
CASSRTGDSSYEQYF
TGTGCCAGCAGCCGGACAGGGGATAGCTCCTACGAGCAGTACTTC
>.|.|TRBJ2-1|TRBV3-1
CAKEPRVPGNEQFF
TGTGCCAAGGAACCCCGGGTTCCGGGGAATGAGCAGTTCTTC
>many|.|TRBJ2-2|TRBV21-1
CASSPRDRAKTGELFF
TGTGCCAGCAGCCCACGGGACAGGGCGAAGACCGGGGAGCTGTTTTTT
>many|.|TRBJ2-5|TRBV7-9
CASSSSGTSQETQYF
TGTGCCAGCAGCTCTTCCGGGACAAGCCAAGAGACCCAGTACTTC
>few|.|TRBJ2-7|TRBV12-3/TRBV12-4
CASSSAVAYEQYF
TGTGCCAGCAGCTCCGCGGTCGCCTACGAGCAGTACTTC
>many|.|TRBJ1-4|TRBV14
CASSHYKGDGEKLFF
TGTGCCAGCAGCCATTACAAGGGAGATGGTGAAAAACTGTTTTTT